This is a list of T cell receptor beta chains from one sample in a study of blood T cell repertoires in COVID-19. The table came from immunoSEQ multiplex PCR; TCRdb's copy has only in-frame clones and leaves some out. The sample lists about 200,000 clones; approximately 80% were seen once. Source material: peripheral blood. The receptors stem from a human donor in a cohort sampled during active COVID-19. CDR3s include the opening cysteine and the closing phenylalanine or tryptophan. A D gene is named only where the DNA matches it firmly. Clone size, where shown, is once, few, many, or a class for clones that have expanded.

TRBD1 TRBJ2-7 TRBV5-1 NA CASSLGQGDEQYF TGCGCCAGCAGCCTTGGACAGGGAGACGAGCAGTACTTC
NA TRBJ2-5 TRBV28 NA CASRTTGLGQETQYF TGTGCCAGCAGGACTACAGGGTTGGGTCAAGAGACCCAGTACTTC
NA TRBJ1-1 TRBV12-3/TRBV12-4 NA CASSLLNTEAFF TGTGCCAGCAGTTTACTTAACACTGAAGCTTTCTTT
NA TRBJ1-1 TRBV3-1/TRBV3-2 NA CASSQVRRRNTEAFF TGTGCCAGCAGCCAAGTCCGACGGAGGAACACTGAAGCTTTCTTT
NA TRBJ2-1 TRBV24-1 NA CATSDYGRGTNEQFF TGTGCCACCAGTGATTATGGCAGGGGAACCAATGAGCAGTTCTTC
TRBD1 TRBJ1-2 TRBV29-1 NA CSAWDRGRGDYGYTF TGCAGCGCCTGGGACAGGGGGCGCGGAGACTATGGCTACACCTTC
NA TRBJ2-7 TRBV19 few CASSVRQAISYEQYF TGTGCCAGTAGTGTCCGACAGGCAATTTCCTACGAGCAGTACTTC
TRBD2 TRBJ2-5 TRBV3-1/TRBV3-2 NA CASSQRLAQETQYF TGTGCCAGCAGCCAGAGACTAGCCCAAGAGACCCAGTACTTC
NA TRBJ2-1 TRBV25-1 once CASSGLVRNEQFF TGTGCCAGCAGTGGACTAGTTCGGAATGAGCAGTTCTTC
TRBD2 TRBJ2-1 TRBV29-1 NA CSVKREAGTDEQFF TGCAGCGTTAAGCGGGAGGCAGGGACCGATGAGCAGTTCTTC
TRBD2 TRBJ2-2 TRBV19 NA CASTLAGGRGELFF TGTGCCAGTACCCTAGCGGGAGGTCGCGGGGAGCTGTTTTTT
TRBD1 TRBJ2-7 TRBV28 NA CAIQQGAIEQYF TGTGCCATCCAACAGGGGGCGATCGAGCAGTACTTC
TRBD1 TRBJ1-1 TRBV7-9 NA CASSYDRGAEAFF TGTGCCAGCAGCTATGACAGGGGCGCTGAAGCTTTCTTT
TRBD1 TRBJ2-6 TRBV5-1 NA CASSPYLQGMGSGANVLTF TGCGCCAGCAGCCCCTACTTACAGGGGATGGGTTCTGGGGCCAACGTCCTGACTTTC
NA TRBJ2-3 TRBV5-4 NA CASSRQDTDTQYF TGTGCCAGCAGCCGACAGGACACAGATACGCAGTATTTT
TRBD2 TRBJ2-1 TRBV28 NA CASSAGTSGSGEQFF TGTGCCAGCAGCGCCGGGACTAGCGGGAGTGGTGAGCAGTTCTTC
TRBD1 TRBJ2-5 TRBV7-7 once CASSLGAGGGQETQYF TGTGCCAGCAGCTTAGGGGCAGGGGGCGGGCAAGAGACCCAGTACTTC
TRBD1 TRBJ1-5 TRBV19 NA CASTTGGHQPQHF TGTGCCAGTACGACAGGGGGCCATCAGCCCCAGCATTTT
NA TRBJ2-3 TRBV20-1 few CSASSHTSTDTQYF TGCAGTGCTAGTTCCCATACTAGCACAGATACGCAGTATTTT
NA TRBJ1-1 TRBV5-1 NA CASRELGTEAFF TGCGCCAGCAGGGAGCTGGGCACTGAAGCTTTCTTT
NA TRBJ2-1 TRBV19 NA CASSISIRLGNEQFF TGTGCCAGTAGTATTTCCATCAGACTCGGGAATGAGCAGTTCTTC
TRBD2 TRBJ2-1 TRBV3-1/TRBV3-2 NA CASSPVGREQFF TGTGCCAGCAGCCCAGTCGGGAGGGAGCAGTTCTTC
NA TRBJ1-5 TRBV19 NA CASSIQAEQPQHF TGTGCCAGTAGTATACAGGCAGAGCAGCCCCAGCATTTT
NA TRBJ2-7 TRBV24-1 NA CATSDTRSYEQYF TGTGCCACCAGTGATACTAGATCCTACGAGCAGTACTTC
NA TRBJ1-1 TRBV12-3/TRBV12-4 NA CASSLISAEAFF TGTGCCAGCAGTTTAATTTCGGCTGAAGCTTTCTTT
TRBD2 TRBJ2-7 TRBV5-1 NA CASRTGTSGRAYEQYF TGCGCCAGCAGAACCGGGACTAGCGGGAGGGCCTACGAGCAGTACTTC
NA TRBJ1-1 TRBV29-1 NA CSVTPGIGTEAFF TGCAGCGTCACCCCAGGGATTGGAACTGAAGCTTTCTTT
NA TRBJ1-2 TRBV28 NA CASTLGLGYTF TGTGCCAGCACCCTTGGCCTTGGCTACACCTTC
TRBD2 TRBJ2-7 TRBV11-2 NA CASSYLAGYGEQYF TGTGCCAGCAGCTACCTAGCGGGATATGGCGAGCAGTACTTC
NA TRBJ1-1 TRBV28 NA CASSLWGAGTEAFF TGTGCCAGCAGTTTATGGGGGGCGGGCACTGAAGCTTTCTTT
NA TRBJ1-1 TRBV27 NA CASRLGSDGTEAFF TGTGCCAGCCGACTCGGGAGTGACGGCACTGAAGCTTTCTTT
TRBD1 TRBJ2-6 TRBV5-1 NA CASSPRTGISSGANVLTF TGCGCCAGCAGCCCTCGGACAGGGATAAGCTCTGGGGCCAACGTCCTGACTTTC
NA TRBJ2-4 TRBV21-1 NA CASSARNEWGQGQGIIAKNIQYF TGTGCCAGCAGCGCTCGGAACGAGTGGGGACAGGGACAAGGGATCATAGCCAAAAACATTCAGTACTTC
NA TRBJ2-3 TRBV16 NA CASSQFGQRRGTDTQYF TGTGCCAGCAGCCAATTCGGCCAGCGCCGAGGTACAGATACGCAGTATTTT
TRBD1 TRBJ2-2 TRBV5-4 NA CASSFGQDTGELFF TGTGCCAGCAGCTTTGGACAGGACACCGGGGAGCTGTTTTTT